The 32 T cell receptor beta chains in this list originate from one sample, sequenced in a study of cytomegalovirus exposure and HLA in healthy donors. The repertoire was sequenced with immunoSEQ multiplex PCR; TCRdb's copy has only in-frame clones and lacks some. The sample gives 300,000 to 400,000 clones, approximately 91% of which show up once; around 0.91% is in the top ten. The sequenced sample consisted of PBMCs. Receptors originate from a man under 40 in good health and CMV-seronegative.

This clone was seen just once. V gene TRBV7-2 combines with J gene TRBJ2-7, with D possibly being TRBD2 (6 bases). V lost 1 base and J lost 4, with 11 bases in between. Per the germline V gene, CDR1 is SGHTA and CDR2 is FQGNSA. The CDR3 extends over 14 amino acids. The CDR3 DNA reads TGTGCCAGCAGCTTAGAGCTAGCGCGGTACGAGCAGTACTTC. Encoded protein: CASSLELARYEQYF.

The chain combines TRBV7-9 with TRBJ2-6, with D tentatively TRBD1 (5 bases). The V gene's germline CDR1 is SEHNR and CDR2 FQNEAQ (reference sequence). V was cut by 2 bases and J by 0 bases, with 14 bases left in between. The CDR3 sequence is 18 residues long. The CDR3 DNA follows: TGTGCCAGCAGCTTAAACTCCCACAGGCCCTCTGGGGCCAACGTCCTGACTTTC. Amino acid sequence: CASSLNSHRPSGANVLTF.

The gene calls are TRBV5-6 and TRBJ1-5; D gene ambiguous. Germline values: CDR1 SGHDT, CDR2 YYEEEE. The CDR3 spans 13 residues. V shed 0 bases and J shed 5 bases, with 6 bases lying between them. This chain's CDR3 is CASSLVGDQPQHF. CDR3 nucleotides: TGTGCCAGCAGCTTGGTGGGAGATCAGCCCCAGCATTTT.

The chain uses TRBV7-7 and TRBJ2-5; 7 bases fit TRBD2. This CDR3 is 16 amino acids long. With V trimmed by 0 bases and J by 3 bases, 7 bases remained unmatched. Germline loops: CDR1 SSHAT, CDR2 FNYEAQ (reference sequence). CDR3: CASSLAGTRGEETQYF. Written as DNA, the CDR3 is TGTGCCAGCAGCTTAGCGGGGACCCGGGGGGAAGAGACCCAGTACTTC.

The rearrangement uses TRBV19 and TRBJ1-1; D not resolved. The V end was cut by 4 bases, the J end by 4 bases, with 10 bases between. This CDR3 comprises 13 residues. Per the germline V gene, CDR1 is LNHDA and CDR2 is SQIVND (reference sequence). CDR3 in DNA: TGTGCCAGTAGTACCGGGAAGAGCACTGAAGCTTTCTTT. Translated: CASSTGKSTEAFF.

Only one count was recorded for this clone. Other DNA sequences in this sample translate to the same CDR3. This chain uses TRBV6-5 with TRBJ1-1; D is unresolved. The germline V gene encodes CDR1 MNHEY and CDR2 SVGAGI. This CDR3 has 15 amino acids. Trimming shortened V by 0 bases and J by 3 bases, and 11 bases separated the two germline ends. The CDR3 DNA is TGTGCCAGCAGTTACTCCGGGAGGAGGGACACTGAAGCTTTCTTT. Protein sequence: CASSYSGRRDTEAFF.

The gene calls are TRBV7-9 and TRBJ1-1; 7 nucleotides agree with TRBD1. The germline V gene has CDR1 SEHNR and CDR2 FQNEAQ (reference sequence). The V segment lost 5 bases and the J segment 0 bases; nucleotides outside the gene matches: 6. This CDR3 contains 15 residues. For the CDR3, the DNA is TGTGCCAGCAGCCAGGGGGTGGTGATGAACACTGAAGCTTTCTTT. It yields the protein CASSQGVVMNTEAFF.

The rearrangement joins TRBV2 to TRBJ2-5, with 7 bases lining up with TRBD1. V was clipped by 3 bases and J by 12 bases; unmatched bases: 22. The CDR3 totals 17 residues. Germline CDR1 is SNHLY and CDR2 is FYNNEI. CDR3 sequence: CASSEERHRGSSVWKYF. CDR3 DNA: TGTGCCAGCAGTGAGGAAAGACACAGGGGAAGCTCGGTATGGAAGTACTTC.

The chain carries TRBV7-9 and TRBJ1-2, with D possibly matching TRBD1 (5 bases). V was pared by 3 bases and J by 4 bases, with 12 bases between. The length of the CDR3 is 14 residues. Germline-derived CDR1 and CDR2 are SEHNR and FQNEAQ (reference sequence). CDR3 residues: CASSFSTDIYGYTF. The DNA of the CDR3 is TGTGCCAGCAGCTTTTCGACAGATATCTATGGCTACACCTTC.

This clone was counted a single time. This rearrangement joins TRBV9 to TRBJ1-2; D call uncertain. The CDR3 covers 15 residues. Between the trimmed V and J ends, which lost 3 bases and 8 bases, there was a span of 20 bases. Germline V CDR1 and CDR2: SGDLS, YYNGEE. The CDR3 spells CASSGSREGFGGYTF. The CDR3 DNA reads TGTGCCAGCAGCGGGTCCCGAGAGGGTTTTGGCGGCTACACCTTC.

V is TRBV5-6 and J is TRBJ1-3; TRBD1 matches at 7 bases. V lost 3 bases, J lost 4 bases, and 10 bases stayed unmatched. Germline V gene sequence: CDR1 SGHDT, CDR2 YYEEEE. CDR3 length equals 16 residues. The CDR3 DNA reads TGTGCCAGCAGCTCCATAGCCGCGACAGGGGGAAACACCATATATTTT. This sequence encodes CASSSIAATGGNTIYF.

The chain combines TRBV7-9 with TRBJ1-2; D may be TRBD1 (6 bases). Germline CDR1 is SEHNR and CDR2 is FQNEAQ (reference sequence). The CDR3 has 16 residues. V lost 5 bases, J lost 0 bases, and 16 bases lay in between. The CDR3 bases are TGTGCCAGCAGCCCGTATGGGACACCCTCTAACTATGGCTACACCTTC. Protein product: CASSPYGTPSNYGYTF.

This rearrangement joins TRBV27 to TRBJ2-5, with 7 bases lining up with TRBD1. This CDR3 is 18 amino acids long. V was clipped by 6 bases and J by 0 bases; unmatched bases: 16. Germline CDR1 is MNHEY and CDR2 is SMNVEV (reference sequence). The DNA for the CDR3 is TGTGCCAGCAGGCCTACTCAAGGGGACAGATCGTACCAAGAGACCCAGTACTTC. Translation: CASRPTQGDRSYQETQYF.

The V and J genes are TRBV6-4 and TRBJ2-3, with TRBD1 matching over 7 bases. CDR1 and CDR2 from the germline V gene are MRHNA and SNTAGT. This CDR3 region has 15 residues. V shed 3 bases and J 1 base; nucleotides not matched to a gene: 4. The CDR3 loop is CASSEGQLRTDTQYF. The CDR3 DNA follows: TGTGCCAGCAGTGAGGGACAGCTCCGCACAGATACGCAGTATTTT.

The chain links TRBV5-8 to TRBJ2-3; D is possibly TRBD2 (7 bases). V lost 1 base, J lost 5 bases, and 17 bases lay in between. The V gene's germline CDR1 is SGHTS and CDR2 YDEGEE. The CDR3 loop spans 16 amino acids. This CDR3 is CASSLPGGRYGDTQYF. The CDR3 nucleotides are TGTGCCAGCAGCTTGCCGGGGGGCCGTTATGGAGATACGCAGTATTTT.

The CDR3 nucleotides read TGTGCCAGCAGCTTTGGCGACTTCTCTGGAAACACCATATATTTT. Amino acid sequence: CASSFGDFSGNTIYF. This chain links TRBV7-9 with TRBJ1-3, with D hard to call. The CDR3 has 15 amino acids. CDR1 is SEHNR, CDR2 FQNEAQ, per germline (reference sequence). The V end lost 3 bases, the J end lost 0 bases, and 9 bases lay between the germline ends.

Points on this clone: At one boundary the junction diverges from the germline segment, which might be a read error. V usage is TRBV27 and J usage is TRBJ1-2; D call uncertain. CDR3 length equals 12 residues. Germline V gene sequence: CDR1 MNHEY, CDR2 SMNVEV (reference sequence). This chain's CDR3 is CASSLGSGDKSF. DNA of the CDR3: TGTGCCAGCAGTTTAGGATCCGGCGACAAAAGCTTC.

Comments on this clone: Other DNA sequences from this sample encode an identical CDR3 as well. The rearrangement joins TRBV6-1 to TRBJ1-5; 7 bases map to TRBD1. J was trimmed by 4 bases and V by 11 bases; bases with no gene match: 8. The length of the CDR3 is 13 residues. Germline CDR1 MNHNS, CDR2 SASEGT. The CDR3 nucleotides read TGTGCCTCCAGCAGGGGGAGTAATCAGCCCCAGCATTTT. Amino acid sequence: CASSRGSNQPQHF.

This clone was found once. The V call is TRBV29-1, the J call TRBJ1-5, with D perhaps TRBD1 (5 bases). Deletions cut 6 bases from V and 5 bases from J, with 11 bases between. Germline V gene lookup returns CDR1 SQVTM and CDR2 ANQGSEA. The CDR3 length is 12 residues. The CDR3 DNA is TGCAGCGTCTGTTGGGGGGATCAGCCCCAGCATTTT. Translation gives CSVCWGDQPQHF.

The chain couples TRBV6-1 to TRBJ2-6; D gene uncertain. Trimming stripped 4 bases from V and 0 bases from J, with 4 bases between. Germline lookup yields CDR1 MNHNS and CDR2 SASEGT. The CDR3 runs to 14 residues. CDR3 nucleotides: TGTGCCAGCAGTGGCGGCTCTGGGGCCAACGTCCTGACTTTC. Translated, it gives CASSGGSGANVLTF.

J is TRBJ2-2 and V is TRBV30; TRBD1 matches at 9 bases. This CDR3 contains 16 residues. The V gene end was trimmed by 8 bases and the J gene end by 4 bases; junction bases not matched to a gene: 14. Germline-derived CDR1 and CDR2 are GTSNPN and SVGIG (reference sequence). The CDR3 DNA follows: TGTGCCGGACAGGGGACTCGGGAATTAGTCACCGGGGAGCTGTTTTTT. It translates to CAGQGTRELVTGELFF. Filled out from reference TRBV30 and TRBJ2-2, the complete variable domain reads SQTIHQWPATLVQPVGSPLSLECTVEGTSNPNLYWYRQAAGRGLQLLFYSVGIGQISSEVPQNLSASRPQDRQFILSSKKLLLSDSGFYLCAGQGTRELVTGELFFGEGSRLTVL.

V is TRBV14 and J is TRBJ2-7; TRBD2 aligns across 9 bases. The germline gives CDR1 SGHDN, CDR2 FVKESK. V shed 2 bases, J shed 3 bases, and the junction held 5 bases outside the gene matches. This CDR3 contains 15 residues. The DNA of the CDR3 is TGTGCCAGCAGCCAACGGACTAGCGAGTACTACGAGCAGTACTTC. It encodes CASSQRTSEYYEQYF.

The V gene is TRBV19, the J gene TRBJ1-1; 9 bases align to TRBD1. This CDR3 contains 15 residues. V lost 5 bases to trimming and J lost 1 base; unmatched junction nucleotides: 5. CDR1 and CDR2 from the germline V gene are LNHDA and SQIVND (reference sequence). CDR3 loop: CASSWYRGQNTEAFF. DNA of the CDR3: TGTGCCAGTAGTTGGTACAGGGGGCAGAACACTGAAGCTTTCTTT.

The rearrangement joins TRBV25-1 to TRBJ2-2; 7 nucleotides align to TRBD1. The CDR3 is 16 residues long. Germline lookup yields CDR1 MGHDK and CDR2 SYGVNS. V lost 1 base, J lost 0 bases, and 2 bases stayed unmatched. The CDR3, as DNA: TGTGCCAGCAGTGAATTAGGGGGCGCGAACACCGGGGAGCTGTTTTTT. This sequence encodes CASSELGGANTGELFF.

The chain carries TRBV2 and TRBJ2-7, with D tentatively TRBD1 (5 bases). This CDR3 has 16 residues. CDR1 is SNHLY, CDR2 FYNNEI, per germline. Deletions cut 5 bases from V and 7 bases from J, with 24 bases between. As DNA, the CDR3 is TGTGCCAGCAGTTTGCTCCAGGGTGCCGTGGGTTGGGAGCAGTACTTC. Its protein product is CASSLLQGAVGWEQYF. Using reference TRBV2 and TRBJ2-7 for the parts outside the CDR3, the full variable domain is EPEVTQTPSHQVTQMGQEVILRCVPISNHLYFYWYRQILGQKVEFLVSFYNNEISEKSEIFDDQFSVERPDGSNFTLKIRSTKLEDSAMYFCASSLLQGAVGWEQYFGPGTRLTVT.

The rearrangement uses TRBV19 and TRBJ2-3, with 15 positions matching TRBD2. The V gene end was trimmed by 2 bases and the J gene end by 4 bases; junction bases not matched to a gene: 1. The CDR3 totals 16 residues. The V gene's germline CDR1 is LNHDA and CDR2 SQIVND (reference sequence). The CDR3 DNA reads TGTGCCAGTAGTATACGGACTAGCGGGGGGGCAGATACGCAGTATTTT. It encodes CASSIRTSGGADTQYF.

This clone was observed once. The V and J genes are TRBV7-6 and TRBJ1-1, with D possibly being TRBD1 (5 bases). With 4 bases removed from V and 2 bases from J, the gap between germline ends came to 11 bases. Germline V lookup: CDR1 SGHVS, CDR2 FNYEAQ. The CDR3 loop spans 14 amino acids. The CDR3 coding sequence is TGTGCCAGCAGCTCTGGGACTGGAAACACTGAAGCTTTCTTT. It encodes CASSSGTGNTEAFF.

The chain employs TRBV15 and TRBJ1-2, with 7 bases aligning to TRBD1. CDR3 length: 16 amino acids. Germline V CDR1 and CDR2: LNHNV, YYDKDF (reference sequence). Trimming cost V 5 bases and J 1 base; bases outside gene matches: 10. The CDR3 sequence is CATSLGSGTVNYGYTF. The DNA for the CDR3 is TGTGCCACCAGCCTCGGATCCGGGACAGTTAACTATGGCTACACCTTC.

The chain carries TRBV5-5 and TRBJ1-5; D is undetermined. Germline V gene lookup returns CDR1 SGHKS and CDR2 YYEKEE (reference sequence). The V gene lost 2 bases and the J gene lost 0 bases, with 6 bases spanning the gap. The CDR3 loop spans 14 amino acids. The CDR3 region is CASSFADSNQPQHF. CDR3 in DNA: TGTGCCAGCAGCTTTGCAGATAGCAATCAGCCCCAGCATTTT.

The CDR3 region is CASSLSEGGVTDTQYF. In nucleotides, the CDR3 is TGTGCCAGCAGTTTATCGGAGGGGGGGGTCACAGATACGCAGTATTTT. The chain uses TRBV27 and TRBJ2-3; perhaps TRBD2 as D (7 bases). The CDR3 loop spans 16 amino acids. CDR1 and CDR2 (germline): MNHEY, SMNVEV (reference sequence). V lost 0 bases and J 2 bases, leaving 12 bases between the germline ends.

In the case of this clone: Other DNA variants within this sample encode the same CDR3. The chain is built from TRBV4-1 and TRBJ2-3, with 15 bases matching TRBD2. The V gene's germline CDR1 is MGHRA and CDR2 YSYEKL. The CDR3 extends over 16 amino acids. J was trimmed by 3 bases and V by 4 bases; bases with no gene match: 2. Written as DNA, the CDR3 is TGCGCCAGCAGCCGCGGACTAGCGGGGGGGACAGATACGCAGTATTTT. Translated, it gives CASSRGLAGGTDTQYF.

The chain combines TRBV7-8 with TRBJ1-5; D unresolved. Trimming took 1 base from V and 7 from J, leaving 11 bases between them. CDR1 is SGHVS and CDR2 is FQNEAQ in the germline V gene. This CDR3 contains 14 residues. The CDR3 sequence: CASSLVVVGQPQHF. CDR3 DNA: TGTGCCAGCAGCTTAGTTGTTGTTGGCCAGCCCCAGCATTTT.